The 17 T cell receptor beta chains below were found in one sample sequenced in a study of cytotoxic CD8 clonotypes in ibrutinib-treated CLL. TCRdb keeps only in-frame clones here, not all; method: immunoSEQ multiplex PCR. The table records around 310,000 clones, around four fifths of them present only once. Specimen: PBMCs, collected before ibrutinib treatment. The receptors come from a human donor with chronic lymphocytic leukemia.

The chain carries TRBV5-4 and TRBJ1-2; D unresolved. V was pared by 4 bases and J by 4 bases, with 8 bases between. Germline CDR1 and CDR2: SGHNT and YYREEE (reference sequence). The CDR3 covers 12 residues. The CDR3 region has the DNA TGTGCCAGCAGCCAAGACCGCTATGGCTACACCTTC. As protein: CASSQDRYGYTF.

This chain links TRBV29-1 with TRBJ2-1, with a possible D match to TRBD2 (6 bases). The CDR3 is 15 amino acids. Germline-derived CDR1 and CDR2 are SQVTM and ANQGSEA. Trimming removed 3 bases at V and 6 bases at J, with 18 bases between. DNA of the CDR3: TGCAGCGTTGATACGGCGGGATACGGACCCAATGAGCAGTTCTTC. Translation gives CSVDTAGYGPNEQFF.

V is TRBV30 and J is TRBJ2-5; 11 positions agree with TRBD1. The V gene's germline CDR1 is GTSNPN and CDR2 SVGIG (reference sequence). J gave up 5 bases and V 3 bases, and 11 bases lay outside the gene matches. The CDR3 has 16 amino acids. The CDR3 loop is CAWRRTGGAQRETQYF. CDR3 coding DNA: TGTGCCTGGAGACGGACAGGGGGCGCTCAGAGGGAGACCCAGTACTTC.

This chain connects TRBV9 to TRBJ1-1; D call uncertain. The CDR3 totals 15 residues. CDR1 is SGDLS, CDR2 YYNGEE, per germline. Trimming removed 0 bases at V and 4 bases at J, with 13 bases between. CDR3 sequence: CASSVAREFGTEAFF. CDR3 bases: TGTGCCAGCAGCGTAGCGAGGGAATTTGGCACTGAAGCTTTCTTT. Full variable domain (outside the CDR3, taken from reference TRBV9 and TRBJ1-1): DSGVTQTPKHLITATGQRVTLRCSPRSGDLSVYWYQQSLDQGLQFLIQYYNGEERAKGNILERFSAQQFPDLHSELNLSSLELGDSALYFCASSVAREFGTEAFFGQGTRLTVV.

This clone has more than one count but fewer than ten. This chain connects TRBV10-3 to TRBJ1-2; a possible D gene is TRBD1 (5 bases). This CDR3 is 16 amino acids long. The V end lost 0 bases, the J end lost 7 bases, and 18 bases lay between the germline ends. Per germline, CDR1 ENHRY and CDR2 SYGVKD. CDR3: CAISESRGPPGVGYTF. Written as DNA, the CDR3 is TGTGCCATCAGTGAGTCGCGGGGACCGCCCGGCGTTGGCTACACCTTC.

The chain couples TRBV29-1 to TRBJ1-1; 7 bases are shared with TRBD1. This CDR3 has 13 amino acids. Germline V CDR1 and CDR2: SQVTM, ANQGSEA. V was clipped by 6 bases and J by 5 bases; unmatched bases: 9. Written as DNA, the CDR3 is TGCAGCGTGGCCGGGACAGCAGGAACTGAAGCTTTCTTT. This codes for CSVAGTAGTEAFF.

The J gene is TRBJ2-7, the V gene TRBV4-1; 10 nucleotides match TRBD2. This CDR3 has 16 amino acids. V shed 4 bases and J 1 base; nucleotides not matched to a gene: 7. Looked up from germline, CDR1 is MGHRA and CDR2 is YSYEKL. The CDR3 here is CASSLTSGKESYEQYF. The CDR3 DNA is TGCGCCAGCAGCCTCACTAGCGGGAAGGAGTCCTACGAGCAGTACTTC.

The chain links TRBV19 to TRBJ2-7; 7 nucleotides agree with TRBD2. There are 13 residues in the CDR3. The V segment lost 5 bases and the J segment 9 bases; nucleotides outside the gene matches: 10. Germline V gene data show CDR1 as LNHDA and CDR2 as SQIVND (reference sequence). CDR3 DNA: TGTGCCAGTAGTTCCAGCGGGATAGGGGTGCAGTACTTC. The encoded protein is CASSSSGIGVQYF.

V gene TRBV7-8 combines with J gene TRBJ1-1; D remains unclear. V was clipped by 2 bases and J by 2 bases, with 12 bases between them. Germline CDR1 SGHVS, CDR2 FQNEAQ. The CDR3 extends over 15 amino acids. The CDR3 protein is CASSLLGLGNTEAFF. Written as DNA, the CDR3 is TGTGCCAGCAGCTTATTAGGGTTAGGAAACACTGAAGCTTTCTTT.

The genes are TRBV4-2 and TRBJ2-7; D might be TRBD2 (6 bases). The CDR3 is 17 amino acids. Trimming stripped 0 bases from V and 2 bases from J, with 17 bases between. Germline V gene data show CDR1 as LGHNA and CDR2 as YNFKEQ. DNA of the CDR3: TGTGCCAGCAGCCAAGATCCCCCGGGACTTATTCCCTACGAGCAGTACTTC. Its translation is CASSQDPPGLIPYEQYF.

CDR3 in amino acids: CASRLTSGSRVKQFF. The CDR3 region has the DNA TGTGCCAGCAGACTGACTAGCGGGAGCCGAGTGAAGCAGTTCTTC. The gene calls are TRBV27 and TRBJ2-1; 12 nucleotides line up with TRBD2. V dropped 6 bases and J dropped 11; count of bases not matched to a gene: 11. This CDR3 has 15 amino acids. The germline V gene has CDR1 MNHEY and CDR2 SMNVEV (reference sequence).

The V and J genes are TRBV4-3 and TRBJ1-5; 8 bases are a match to TRBD1. The CDR3 loop spans 14 amino acids. After removal of 4 bases from V and 6 bases from J, the junction contained 5 bases not matched to a gene. Germline values: CDR1 LGHNA, CDR2 YSLEER. CDR3 region: CASSPTGDGQPQHF. The CDR3 nucleotides are TGCGCCAGCAGCCCGACAGGGGATGGTCAGCCCCAGCATTTT.

This clone was counted a few times. The chain combines TRBV27 with TRBJ1-5, with a weak D call TRBD1 (5 bases). Trimming pared 3 bases from V and 1 base from J, leaving 7 bases between. CDR1 is MNHEY, CDR2 SMNVEV, per germline (reference sequence). This CDR3 region has 14 residues. The CDR3 is CASSFQGSNQPQHF. Written as DNA, the CDR3 is TGTGCCAGCAGTTTTCAGGGAAGCAATCAGCCCCAGCATTTT.

A single count supports this clone. V gene TRBV5-1 combines with J gene TRBJ2-3; 11 positions agree with TRBD1. Germline assignment: CDR1 SGHRS and CDR2 YFSETQ. Trimming took 3 bases from V and 6 from J; bases not matched to a gene: 6. The CDR3 totals 15 residues. CDR3 nucleotides: TGCGCCAGCAGCTCAGGACAGGGGGCTCGTGATACGCAGTATTTT. This translates into CASSSGQGARDTQYF.

The count of this clone is one. The chain is built from TRBV27 and TRBJ2-4; TRBD1 matches 10 bases. The V segment lost 4 bases and the J segment 10 bases; nucleotides outside the gene matches: 4. Germline V CDR1 and CDR2: MNHEY, SMNVEV (reference sequence). This CDR3 comprises 13 residues. The DNA of the CDR3 is TGTGCCAGCAGTTGGGACAGGGGAGGAATTCAGTACTTC. Translating gives CASSWDRGGIQYF.

The chain links TRBV6-5 to TRBJ2-2; D ambiguous. CDR3 size: 15 residues. Trimming cost V 0 bases and J 0 bases, with 5 bases left between them. CDR1 MNHEY and CDR2 SVGAGI come from the germline V gene. Here the CDR3 DNA reads TGTGCCAGCAGTTACTCTTGGCCGAACACCGGGGAGCTGTTTTTT. Translation gives CASSYSWPNTGELFF.

The chain recombines TRBV6-5 with TRBJ2-5; D gene uncertain. The CDR3 totals 13 residues. V was cut by 2 bases and J by 4 bases, with 8 bases left in between. Germline V gene lookup returns CDR1 MNHEY and CDR2 SVGAGI. The CDR3 nucleotides read TGTGCCAGCAGTTACACCGCCAGAGAGACCCAGTACTTC. This gives the protein CASSYTARETQYF.